This entry lists 13 T cell receptor beta chains sequenced from one sample in a study of T-cell memory formation after mild COVID-19. TCRdb reprocessed the 5' RACE reads with MiXCR, giving one entry per CDR3 protein. The repertoire holds roughly 200,000 distinct CDR3 sequences, with roughly a fifth as singletons. What was sequenced was PBMCs or a T cell subset sorted from them (not recorded which). The receptors originated from an adult woman who had mild COVID-19 (a few samples of this study predate the infection). Cell type and time point are not known.

The chain is built from TRBV29-1 and TRBJ2-7; 14 bases match TRBD2. This CDR3 has 16 residues. CDR1 SQVTM and CDR2 ANQGSEA come from the germline V gene. The J segment lost 3 bases and the V segment lost 4 bases, leaving 8 bases of the junction unmatched. CDR3 nucleotide sequence: TGCAGCGTTGTCGGGGGGACTAGCGGGAGTAACTACGAGCAGTACTTC. Translation gives CSVVGGTSGSNYEQYF.

The gene calls are TRBV12-3 or TRBV12-4 and TRBJ1-1; D unclear. Trimming stripped 1 base from V and 0 bases from J, with 18 bases between. The CDR3 has 18 amino acids. The DNA for the CDR3 is TGTGCCAGCAGTTTAGAAGTGGGCGCCGGGCTAATGAACACTGAAGCTTTCTTT. The encoded protein is CASSLEVGAGLMNTEAFF.

The V and J genes are TRBV4-1 and TRBJ1-5, with TRBD1 matching over 7 bases. CDR3 length equals 15 residues. In germline, CDR1 is MGHRA, CDR2 YSYEKL. V was clipped by 1 base and J by 9 bases; unmatched bases: 9. The DNA for the CDR3 is TGCGCCAGCAGCCAAGTTGACAGGGCCTCCCGGCCCCAGCATTTT. It specifies CASSQVDRASRPQHF.

This clonotype was observed a few times. V and J are TRBV20-1 and TRBJ2-3, with D perhaps matching TRBD1 or TRBD2 (6 bases each). V was pared by 1 base and J by 6 bases, with 20 bases between. The germline V gene has CDR1 DFQATT and CDR2 SNEGSKA (reference sequence). The length of the CDR3 is 16 residues. Here the CDR3 reads CSARASSGAQWDTQYF. The CDR3 region has the DNA TGCAGTGCTAGAGCATCTTCGGGGGCTCAATGGGATACGCAGTATTTT.

The CDR3 region is CASSPQETYGYTF. As DNA, the CDR3 is TGTGCCAGCAGCCCCCAGGAGACCTATGGCTACACCTTC. The J gene is TRBJ1-2, the V gene TRBV7-9; D unresolved. The CDR3 loop spans 13 amino acids. Trimming took 5 bases from V and 4 from J, leaving 11 bases between them. CDR1 SEHNR and CDR2 FQNEAQ come from the germline V gene (reference sequence).

This clonotype has a handful of counts. The chain joins TRBV6-2 or TRBV6-3 to TRBJ2-7, with 8 bases identical to TRBD2. J gave up 1 base and V 4 bases, and 3 bases lay outside the gene matches. CDR1 MNHEY and CDR2 SVGEGT come from the germline V gene. This CDR3 is 14 amino acids long. The DNA of the CDR3 is TGTGCCAGCAGTTTGACTAGCGAATCCTACGAGCAGTACTTC. Protein product: CASSLTSESYEQYF.

The rearrangement links TRBV7-9 to TRBJ2-1; 10 nucleotides line up with TRBD2. With V trimmed by 3 bases and J by 6 bases, 14 bases remained unmatched. The V gene's germline CDR1 is SEHNR and CDR2 FQNEAQ (reference sequence). The CDR3 totals 18 residues. CDR3 protein: CASSFSGTSALLSNEQFF. The CDR3 nucleotides read TGTGCCAGCAGCTTCTCCGGGACTAGCGCCCTCTTGTCCAATGAGCAGTTCTTC.

In nucleotides, the CDR3 is TGTGCCAGCAGCCGCGTCGGACAGGGGGGCAATCAGCCCCAGCATTTT. This gives the protein CASSRVGQGGNQPQHF. V and J are TRBV6-2 or TRBV6-3 and TRBJ1-5; 10 bases match TRBD1. This CDR3 is built from 16 residues. Trimming at V came to 6 bases and at J to 2 bases, leaving 7 bases not matched to a gene. Germline values: CDR1 MNHEY, CDR2 SVGEGT.

The CDR3 bases are TGTGCCAGCAGCCCCGGGACTAGCGGGGGTTTCCAAGAGACCCAGTACTTC. Amino acid sequence: CASSPGTSGGFQETQYF. The chain links TRBV7-6 to TRBJ2-5; 14 positions match TRBD2. The trim removed 5 bases at V and 1 base at J, leaving 6 bases unmatched. CDR1 and CDR2 from the germline V gene are SGHVS and FNYEAQ. This CDR3 comprises 17 residues.

Concerning this clonotype: A much larger clone sits a single nucleotide away, making a read error possible. This sequence joins TRBV5-1 and TRBJ2-3; 7 nucleotides line up with TRBD2. The germline gives CDR1 SGHRS, CDR2 YFSETQ. The V segment lost 3 bases and the J segment 7 bases; nucleotides outside the gene matches: 17. The CDR3 contains 17 residues. The CDR3 DNA is TGCGCCAGCAGCTGGGAATCGACTAGCTGGAGAGGCCATACGCAGTATTTT. This encodes CASSWESTSWRGHTQYF.

The rearrangement joins TRBV7-9 to TRBJ1-6, with D tentatively TRBD1 (5 bases). This CDR3 spans 12 amino acids. V was clipped by 0 bases and J by 17 bases, with 11 bases between them. Germline CDR1 and CDR2: SEHNR and FQNEAQ (reference sequence). The CDR3 DNA sequence: TGTGCCAGCAGCTTAGCAGCAGGGCAAATCCACTTT. Its protein is CASSLAAGQIHF.

The rearrangement uses TRBV6-1 and TRBJ1-1; D is unresolved. Trimming took off 0 bases at V and 1 base at J, with 15 bases between the two ends. Germline CDR1 reads MNHNS; CDR2 reads SASEGT. The CDR3 is made up of 17 amino acids. The CDR3 here is CASSEALYAGENTEAFF. CDR3 nucleotide sequence: TGTGCCAGCAGTGAAGCCCTTTACGCGGGAGAGAACACTGAAGCTTTCTTT.

There are a few counts of this clonotype. The rearrangement uses TRBV4-2 and TRBJ2-7; possibly TRBD1 for D (6 bases). CDR3 length: 15 residues. Looked up from germline, CDR1 is LGHNA and CDR2 is YNFKEQ. The V end lost 4 bases, the J end lost 1 base, and 14 bases lay between the germline ends. CDR3 nucleotides: TGTGCCAGCAGCCTACACAGGGTTAGTTCCTACGAGCAGTACTTC. Amino acids: CASSLHRVSSYEQYF.